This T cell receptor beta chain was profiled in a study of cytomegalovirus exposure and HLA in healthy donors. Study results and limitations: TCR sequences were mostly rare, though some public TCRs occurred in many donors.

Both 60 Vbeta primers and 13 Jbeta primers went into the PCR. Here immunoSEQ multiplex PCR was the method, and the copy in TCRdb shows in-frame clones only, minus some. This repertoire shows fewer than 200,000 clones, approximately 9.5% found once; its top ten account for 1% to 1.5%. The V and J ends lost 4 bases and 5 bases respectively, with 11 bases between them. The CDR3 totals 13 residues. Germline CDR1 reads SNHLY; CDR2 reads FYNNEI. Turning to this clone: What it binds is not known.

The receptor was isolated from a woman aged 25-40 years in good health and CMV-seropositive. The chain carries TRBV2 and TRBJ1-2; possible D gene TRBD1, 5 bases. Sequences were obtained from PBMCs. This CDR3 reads CASSGKGVYGYTF. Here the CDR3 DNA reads TGTGCCAGCAGTGGTAAAGGGGTATATGGCTACACCTTC. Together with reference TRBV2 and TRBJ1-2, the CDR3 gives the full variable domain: EPEVTQTPSHQVTQMGQEVILRCVPISNHLYFYWYRQILGQKVEFLVSFYNNEISEKSEIFDDQFSVERPDGSNFTLKIRSTKLEDSAMYFCASSGKGVYGYTFGSGTRLTVV.